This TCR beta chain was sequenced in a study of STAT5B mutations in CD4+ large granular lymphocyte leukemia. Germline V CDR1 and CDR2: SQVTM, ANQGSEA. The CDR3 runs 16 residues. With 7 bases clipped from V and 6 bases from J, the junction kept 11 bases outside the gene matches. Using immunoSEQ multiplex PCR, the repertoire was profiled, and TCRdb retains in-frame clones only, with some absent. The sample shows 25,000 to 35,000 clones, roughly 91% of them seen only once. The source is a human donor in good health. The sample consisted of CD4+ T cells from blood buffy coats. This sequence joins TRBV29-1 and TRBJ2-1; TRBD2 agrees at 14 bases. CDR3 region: CSAEGFGTSGSNEQFF. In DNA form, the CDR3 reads TGCAGCGCAGAAGGGTTTGGGACTAGCGGGAGCAATGAGCAGTTCTTC.